These T cell receptor beta chains were read from a single sample in a study of Graves' ophthalmopathy and Graves' hyperthyroidism. TCRdb reprocessed the multiplex PCR reads with MiXCR, giving one entry per CDR3 protein. This table has roughly 700,000 distinct CDR3 sequences, 40% appearing once. Sequenced sample: peripheral blood. Receptors originate from an adult man with Graves' ophthalmopathy. CDR3s include the opening cysteine and the closing phenylalanine or tryptophan. Fields, in order: V gene, clone size, D gene, J gene, CDR3 DNA, CDR3 protein. A D gene is named only where the DNA matches it firmly. Expanded clones get a size class; other rows say once, few or many, or leave the size out.

TRBV29-1,many,-,TRBJ1-1,TGCAGCTTCGAGGTGGGCAGGGGAGGAACTGAAGCTTTCTTT,CSFEVGRGGTEAFF
TRBV14,-,-,TRBJ1-1,TGTGCCAGCAGCCCGACGAAGGGGGGGAACACTGAAGCTTTCTTT,CASSPTKGGNTEAFF
TRBV6-6,many,-,TRBJ2-7,TGTGCCAGCAGTTACTCGTTTGGGTACCAGCAGTACTTC,CASSYSFGYQQYF
TRBV25-1,few,-,TRBJ2-2,TGTGCCAGCAGCCGCCCGTGGGGGGCTAACACCGGGGAGCTGTTTTTT,CASSRPWGANTGELFF
TRBV2,-,-,TRBJ2-7,TGTACCAGCATACGGGGCTCCTACGAGCAGTACTTC,CTSIRGSYEQYF
TRBV29-1,-,-,TRBJ2-3,TGCAGCGTTGACCCGACTAGCACAGATACGCAGTATTTT,CSVDPTSTDTQYF
TRBV7-8,-,-,TRBJ1-5,TGTGCCAGCAGCCGGGAGAGGTGGGGCAATCAGCCCCAGCATTTT,CASSRERWGNQPQHF
TRBV19,many,-,TRBJ1-5,TGTGCCAGTAGTATTGGGGGTAGAAGCAATCAGCCCCAGCATTTT,CASSIGGRSNQPQHF
TRBV11-1,once,-,TRBJ2-1,TGTGCCAGCAGCTCCACAGCGGGTCGGTCCTACAATGAGCAGTTCTTC,CASSSTAGRSYNEQFF
TRBV7-9,-,-,TRBJ2-7,TGTGCCAGCAGCTTTCTCCGGGACCGCGGGGCCTACGAGCAGTACTTC,CASSFLRDRGAYEQYF
TRBV2,many,TRBD1,TRBJ1-2,TGTGCCAGCAGCCCCAACAGGGGGCACGGCTACACCTTC,CASSPNRGHGYTF
TRBV29-1,-,-,TRBJ1-5,TGCAGCGTCAGACCGGGCAATCAGCCCCAGCATTTT,CSVRPGNQPQHF
TRBV7-2,-,-,TRBJ1-4,TGTGCCAGCGGTAAAAGCCGTGCAACTAATGAAAAACTGTTTTTT,CASGKSRATNEKLFF
TRBV25-1,-,-,TRBJ2-5,TGTGCCAGCAGCCCATACGGGGCGGAGACCCAGTACTTC,CASSPYGAETQYF
TRBV20-1,few,-,TRBJ2-7,TGCAGTGCTAGGGGAGGCGATGGCGCCTACGAGCAGTACTTC,CSARGGDGAYEQYF
TRBV12-3/TRBV12-4,few,TRBD1,TRBJ1-2,TGTGCCAGCAGCCCGGCGGGACAGGGGATGGGTGGCTACACCTTC,CASSPAGQGMGGYTF
TRBV7-6,-,TRBD2,TRBJ2-5,TGTGCCAGCAGCTTAGCGCTTGGGCGGGAGGGAGAGACCCAGTACTTC,CASSLALGREGETQYF
TRBV2,-,-,TRBJ2-7,TGTGCCAGATCGACTGGAGGGACCTACGAGCAGTACTTC,CARSTGGTYEQYF
TRBV25-1,many,-,TRBJ1-1,TGTGCCAGCAGACGGCGAAACACTGAAGCTTTCTTT,CASRRRNTEAFF
TRBV20-1,-,-,TRBJ2-7,TGCAGTGCTAGGGACCGACTAACCCCCCACGAGCAGTACTTC,CSARDRLTPHEQYF
TRBV7-9,many,-,TRBJ1-6,TGTGCCAGCAGCTCACAGGGTTTCGGTTCACCCCTCCACTTT,CASSSQGFGSPLHF
TRBV5-4,few,TRBD2,TRBJ2-5,TGTGCCAGCAGCAATTATTACCGGACGGGGGGTCAAGAGACCCAGTACTTC,CASSNYYRTGGQETQYF
TRBV9,-,-,TRBJ1-4,TGTGCCAGCAGCAAAGGCGGCCTCTGGGCAGATGAAAAACTGTTTTTT,CASSKGGLWADEKLFF
TRBV25-1,-,TRBD1,TRBJ1-1,TGTGCCAGCCTCGGACAGGGAAGGGTTTCGGACCATGAAGCTTTCTTT,CASLGQGRVSDHEAFF
TRBV7-2,-,-,TRBJ2-2,TGTGCCAGCAGCCCTGAGATGGGGGAGCTGTTTTTT,CASSPEMGELFF
TRBV7-9,few,-,TRBJ2-7,TGTGCCAGCAGCTTAGCGGGGGGTGCGCACTCCTACGAGCAGTACTTC,CASSLAGGAHSYEQYF
TRBV15,-,-,TRBJ2-5,TGTGCCACCAGCAGGGGGGACTGGAGTCAGCCCCAGTACTTC,CATSRGDWSQPQYF
TRBV10-3,-,-,TRBJ1-5,TGTGCCATCAGTGAGTCGATTCGGTTAGTTGGCAATCAGCCCCAGCATTTT,CAISESIRLVGNQPQHF
TRBV7-6,-,TRBD2,TRBJ2-7,TGTGCCAGCAGCTTATCCGATCTAGCGGGGAGCTCCTACGAGCAGTACTTC,CASSLSDLAGSSYEQYF
TRBV12-3/TRBV12-4,-,TRBD2,TRBJ2-3,TGTGCCAGCAGTTACCGATCTAGCGGGACGGATACGCAGTATTTT,CASSYRSSGTDTQYF
TRBV29-1,-,TRBD1,TRBJ1-1,TGCAGTGTTACGACAGGGACTAACACTGAAGCTTTCTTT,CSVTTGTNTEAFF
TRBV29-1,-,-,TRBJ2-7,TGCAGCGTTGTAGGGGACGGGCAGTACTTC,CSVVGDGQYF
TRBV7-9,few,-,TRBJ1-6,TGTGCCAGCAGCTCCAGACTCCCAGGGAGGGATAATTCACCCCTCCACTTT,CASSSRLPGRDNSPLHF
TRBV11-2,few,TRBD2,TRBJ2-7,TGTGCCAGCAGCCCACAGCGTCTAGCGGGAGAGTACGAGCAGTACTTC,CASSPQRLAGEYEQYF
TRBV29-1,-,-,TRBJ1-1,TGCAGCGTTGTAGAAAGGCTATACACTGAAGCTTTCTTT,CSVVERLYTEAFF
TRBV7-9,-,-,TRBJ2-5,TGTGCCAGCAGCTTAGGAGGGGCGGGCACCGGGGAGACCCAGTACTTC,CASSLGGAGTGETQYF
TRBV11-2,-,-,TRBJ1-5,TGTGCCAGCAGCGAAATAGCAGGGGATAGCAATCAGCCCCAGCATTTT,CASSEIAGDSNQPQHF
TRBV19,many,-,TRBJ1-1,TGTGCCAGTAGTACCTTGAACACTGAAGCTTTCTTT,CASSTLNTEAFF
TRBV10-3,-,-,TRBJ1-1,TGTGCCATCAGTGAGCCCAAGGGCCAAGCGGGTGCTGAAGCTTTCTTT,CAISEPKGQAGAEAFF
TRBV24-1,-,TRBD1,TRBJ1-5,TGTGCTCGGACAGGGCTCAATCAGCCCCAGCATTTT,CARTGLNQPQHF
TRBV20-1,few,-,TRBJ1-3,TGCAGTGCTAGGGAATTTGATTCTGGAAACACCATATATTTT,CSAREFDSGNTIYF
TRBV29-1,-,TRBD1,TRBJ1-5,TGCAGCGTTAGACAGGGGGCTGGTCAGCCCCAGCATTTT,CSVRQGAGQPQHF
TRBV12-3/TRBV12-4,-,-,TRBJ2-5,TGTGCCAGCAGTTTAAGCAGGGTTGAGACCCAGTACTTC,CASSLSRVETQYF
TRBV19,-,-,TRBJ2-5,TGTGCCAGTAGTACCCGGGACAAAAGCCAAGAGACCCAGTACTTC,CASSTRDKSQETQYF
TRBV11-1,-,TRBD2,TRBJ2-7,TGTGCCAGCAGCTCCTTAAGGACTAGCGCCTCCTACGAGCAGTACTTC,CASSSLRTSASYEQYF
TRBV20-1,-,-,TRBJ1-6,TGCAGTGCTAGAGATGGGCAGGCTCCTGGACCCCTCCACTTT,CSARDGQAPGPLHF
TRBV29-1,few,-,TRBJ1-2,TGCAGCGTGGGGGCAAGGGGCTATGGCTACACCTTC,CSVGARGYGYTF
TRBV29-1,many,-,TRBJ2-5,TGCAGCGCCGTAGAGAACCTACAAGAGACCCAGTACTTC,CSAVENLQETQYF
TRBV29-1,many,TRBD1,TRBJ2-7,TGCAGCGTGGGACAGCCCTACGAGCAGTACTTC,CSVGQPYEQYF
TRBV12-3/TRBV12-4,few,-,TRBJ2-7,TGTGCCAGCAGTTTATACGCCGAGTCCTACGAGCAGTACTTC,CASSLYAESYEQYF
TRBV2,-,-,TRBJ1-1,TGTGCCAGCAGGACAGTCCTGATGAACACTGAAGCTTTCTTT,CASRTVLMNTEAFF
TRBV5-8,few,-,TRBJ2-7,TGTGCCAGCAGCTTGGTTGGACACGACCAGGGGGAGCAGTACTTC,CASSLVGHDQGEQYF
TRBV29-1,-,-,TRBJ2-5,TGCAGCGTACAGGGCGGGGGAGAGACCCAGTACTTC,CSVQGGGETQYF
TRBV4-1,-,-,TRBJ2-7,TGCGCCAGCAGCCAAGACCATAGCGCAGGATCCTACGAGCAGTACTTC,CASSQDHSAGSYEQYF
TRBV6-5,-,-,TRBJ1-2,TGTGCCAGCCGGGGCCCACCGAACTATGGCTACACCTTC,CASRGPPNYGYTF